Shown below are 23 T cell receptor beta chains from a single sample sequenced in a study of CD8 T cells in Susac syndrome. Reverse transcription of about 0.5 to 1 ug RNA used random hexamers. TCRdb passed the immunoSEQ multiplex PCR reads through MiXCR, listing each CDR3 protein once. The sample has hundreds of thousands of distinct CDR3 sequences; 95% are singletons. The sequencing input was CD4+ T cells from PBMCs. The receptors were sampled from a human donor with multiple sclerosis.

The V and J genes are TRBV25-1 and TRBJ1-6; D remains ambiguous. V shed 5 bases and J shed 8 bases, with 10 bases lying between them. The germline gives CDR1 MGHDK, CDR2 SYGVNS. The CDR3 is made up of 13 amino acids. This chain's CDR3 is CASSLGAHSPLHF. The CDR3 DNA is TGTGCCAGCAGTTTAGGCGCGCATTCACCCCTCCACTTT. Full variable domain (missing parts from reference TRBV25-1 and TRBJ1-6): EADIYQTPRYLVIGTGKKITLECSQTMGHDKMYWYQQDPGMELHLIHYSYGVNSTEKGDLSSESTVSRIRTEHFPLTLESARPSHTSQYLCASSLGAHSPLHFGNGTRLTVT.

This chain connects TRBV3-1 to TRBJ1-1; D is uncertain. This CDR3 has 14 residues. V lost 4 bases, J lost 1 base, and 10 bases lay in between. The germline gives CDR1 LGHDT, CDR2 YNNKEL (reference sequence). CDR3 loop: CASSRHSRNTEAFF. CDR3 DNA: TGTGCCAGCAGCCGACATTCTCGGAACACTGAAGCTTTCTTT.

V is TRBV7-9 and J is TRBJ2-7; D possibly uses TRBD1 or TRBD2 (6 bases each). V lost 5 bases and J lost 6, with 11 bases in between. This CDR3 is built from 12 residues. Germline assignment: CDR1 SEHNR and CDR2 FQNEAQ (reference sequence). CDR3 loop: CASSQEGGEQYF. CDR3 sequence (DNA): TGTGCCAGCAGCCAAGAGGGGGGCGAGCAGTACTTC.

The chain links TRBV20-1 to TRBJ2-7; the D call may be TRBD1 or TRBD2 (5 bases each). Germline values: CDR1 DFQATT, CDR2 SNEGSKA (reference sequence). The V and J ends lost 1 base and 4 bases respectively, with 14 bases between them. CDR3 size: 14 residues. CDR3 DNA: TGCAGTGCTAGAGTAGCCCCTTGGGGGTACGAGCAGTACTTC. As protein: CSARVAPWGYEQYF.

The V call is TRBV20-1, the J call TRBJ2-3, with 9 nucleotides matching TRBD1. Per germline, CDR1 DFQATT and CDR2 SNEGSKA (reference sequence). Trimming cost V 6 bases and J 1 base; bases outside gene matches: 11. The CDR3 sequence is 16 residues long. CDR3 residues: CSASLGTGIRTDTQYF. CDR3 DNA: TGCAGTGCCAGCCTCGGGACAGGGATCCGCACAGATACGCAGTATTTT.

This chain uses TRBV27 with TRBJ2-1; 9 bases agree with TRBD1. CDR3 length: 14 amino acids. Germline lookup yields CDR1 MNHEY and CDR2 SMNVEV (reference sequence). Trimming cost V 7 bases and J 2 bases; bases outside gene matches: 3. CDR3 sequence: CASTGDRAYNEQFF. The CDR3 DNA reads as TGTGCCAGCACTGGGGACAGGGCCTACAATGAGCAGTTCTTC.

The CDR3 loop reads CASSSRWAGRGDTQYF. CDR3 bases: TGTGCCAGCAGTTCCCGGTGGGCGGGACGAGGGGATACGCAGTATTTT. This chain connects TRBV12-3 or TRBV12-4 to TRBJ2-3; weak D call: TRBD2 (6 bases). CDR3 size: 16 residues. Trimming took off 4 bases at V and 6 bases at J, with 20 bases between the two ends.

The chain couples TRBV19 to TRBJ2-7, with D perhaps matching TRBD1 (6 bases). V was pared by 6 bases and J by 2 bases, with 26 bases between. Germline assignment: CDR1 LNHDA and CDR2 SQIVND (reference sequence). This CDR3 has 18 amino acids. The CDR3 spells CASSTAGTRAELTYEQYF. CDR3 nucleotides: TGTGCCAGTAGCACAGCCGGGACAAGGGCGGAATTGACCTACGAGCAGTACTTC.

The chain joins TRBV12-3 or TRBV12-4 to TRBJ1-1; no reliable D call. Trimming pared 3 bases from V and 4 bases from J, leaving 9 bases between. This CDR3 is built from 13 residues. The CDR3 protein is CASSLAVRTEAFF. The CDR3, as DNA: TGTGCCAGCAGTTTGGCTGTTCGCACTGAAGCTTTCTTT.

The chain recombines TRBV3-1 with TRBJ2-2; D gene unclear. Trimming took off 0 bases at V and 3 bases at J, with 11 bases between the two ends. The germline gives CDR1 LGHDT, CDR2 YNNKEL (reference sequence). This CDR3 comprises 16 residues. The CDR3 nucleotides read TGTGCCAGCAGCCAAGATTCGGTGAGGTACACCGGGGAGCTGTTTTTT. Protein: CASSQDSVRYTGELFF. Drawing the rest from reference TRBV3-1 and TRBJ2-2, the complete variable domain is DTAVSQTPKYLVTQMGNDKSIKCEQNLGHDTMYWYKQDSKKFLKIMFSYNNKELIINETVPNRFSPKSPDKAHLNLHINSLELGDSAVYFCASSQDSVRYTGELFFGEGSRLTVL.

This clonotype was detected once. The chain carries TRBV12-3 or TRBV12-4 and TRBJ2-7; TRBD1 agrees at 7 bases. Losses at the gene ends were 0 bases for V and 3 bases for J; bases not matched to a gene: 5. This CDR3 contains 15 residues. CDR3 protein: CASSLASGQNYEQYF. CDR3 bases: TGTGCCAGCAGTTTAGCCTCGGGACAGAACTACGAGCAGTACTTC.

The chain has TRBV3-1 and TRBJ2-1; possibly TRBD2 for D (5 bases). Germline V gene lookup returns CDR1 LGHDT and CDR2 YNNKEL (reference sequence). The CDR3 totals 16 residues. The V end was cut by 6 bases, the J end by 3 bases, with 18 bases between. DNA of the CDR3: TGTGCCAGCAGTAAAAATCCCAGCGGTTACTACAATGAGCAGTTCTTC. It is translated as CASSKNPSGYYNEQFF.

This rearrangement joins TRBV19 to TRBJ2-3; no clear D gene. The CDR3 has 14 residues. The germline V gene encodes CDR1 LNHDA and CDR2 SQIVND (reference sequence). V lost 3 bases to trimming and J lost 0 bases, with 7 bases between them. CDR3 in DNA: TGTGCCAGTAGTATCCCTGCTAGCACAGATACGCAGTATTTT. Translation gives CASSIPASTDTQYF.

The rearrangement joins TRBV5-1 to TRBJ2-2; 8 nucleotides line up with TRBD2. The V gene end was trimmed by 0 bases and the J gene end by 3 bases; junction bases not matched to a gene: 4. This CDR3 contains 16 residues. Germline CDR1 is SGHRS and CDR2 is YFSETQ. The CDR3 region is CASSLVGTRDTGELFF. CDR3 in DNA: TGCGCCAGCAGCTTGGTGGGGACTAGAGACACCGGGGAGCTGTTTTTT.

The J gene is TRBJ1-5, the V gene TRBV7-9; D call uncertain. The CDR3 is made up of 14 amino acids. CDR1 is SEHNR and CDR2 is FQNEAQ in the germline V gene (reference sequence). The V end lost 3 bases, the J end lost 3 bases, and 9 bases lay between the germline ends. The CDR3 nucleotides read TGTGCCAGCAGCTTTGACAACTCCAATCAGCCCCAGCATTTT. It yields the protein CASSFDNSNQPQHF.

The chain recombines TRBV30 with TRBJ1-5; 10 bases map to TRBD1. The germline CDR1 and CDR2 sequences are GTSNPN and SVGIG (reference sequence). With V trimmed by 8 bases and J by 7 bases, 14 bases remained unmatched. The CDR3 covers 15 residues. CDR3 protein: CALQDRGNRGQPQHF. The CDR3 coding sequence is TGTGCCCTACAGGACAGGGGGAATCGTGGACAGCCCCAGCATTTT. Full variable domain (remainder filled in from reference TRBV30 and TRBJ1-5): SQTIHQWPATLVQPVGSPLSLECTVEGTSNPNLYWYRQAAGRGLQLLFYSVGIGQISSEVPQNLSASRPQDRQFILSSKKLLLSDSGFYLCALQDRGNRGQPQHFGDGTRLSIL.

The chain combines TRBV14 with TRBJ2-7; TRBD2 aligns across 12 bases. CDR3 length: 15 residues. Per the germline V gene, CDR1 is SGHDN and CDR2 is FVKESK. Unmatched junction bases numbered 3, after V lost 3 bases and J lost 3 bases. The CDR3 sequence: CASSHGLAGLYEQYF. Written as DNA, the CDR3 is TGTGCCAGCAGCCACGGACTAGCGGGGCTCTACGAGCAGTACTTC.

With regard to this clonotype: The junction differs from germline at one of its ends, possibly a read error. For the CDR3, the DNA is TGTGCCAGCAGTTTGGGACTAGCGGGAGACAATGAGCAGTTCTTC. Its translation is CASSLGLAGDNEQFF. The J gene is TRBJ2-1, the V gene TRBV5-1; TRBD2 agrees at 14 bases. Germline V CDR1 and CDR2: SGHRS, YFSETQ. CDR3 length equals 15 residues.

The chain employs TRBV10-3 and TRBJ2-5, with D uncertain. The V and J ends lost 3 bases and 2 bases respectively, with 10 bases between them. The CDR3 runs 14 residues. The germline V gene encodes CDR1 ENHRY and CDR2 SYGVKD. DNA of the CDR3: TGTGCCATCAGTGAAAATTTACATCAAGAGACCCAGTACTTC. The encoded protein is CAISENLHQETQYF.

The CDR3 sequence is CASSVGPSSGGSYEQYF. In nucleotides, the CDR3 is TGTGCCAGCAGTGTTGGGCCCTCTAGCGGGGGCTCCTACGAGCAGTACTTC. The chain has TRBV25-1 and TRBJ2-7; 10 nucleotides match TRBD2. The CDR3 has 17 amino acids. V was clipped by 4 bases and J by 0 bases; unmatched bases: 9. The germline gives CDR1 MGHDK, CDR2 SYGVNS.

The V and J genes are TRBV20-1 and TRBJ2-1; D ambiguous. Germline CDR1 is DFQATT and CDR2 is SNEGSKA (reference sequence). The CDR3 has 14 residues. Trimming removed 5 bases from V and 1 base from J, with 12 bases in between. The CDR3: CSAVLTQSYNEQFF. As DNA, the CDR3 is TGCAGTGCTGTACTAACGCAGTCCTACAATGAGCAGTTCTTC.

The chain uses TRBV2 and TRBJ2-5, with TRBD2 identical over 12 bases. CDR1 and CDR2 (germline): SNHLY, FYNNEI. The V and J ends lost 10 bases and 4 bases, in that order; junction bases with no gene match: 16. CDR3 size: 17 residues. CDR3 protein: CAIQGWTSGIVGETQYF. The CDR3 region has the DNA TGTGCCATACAGGGATGGACTAGCGGGATCGTAGGAGAGACCCAGTACTTC. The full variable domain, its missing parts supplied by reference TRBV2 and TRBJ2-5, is EPEVTQTPSHQVTQMGQEVILRCVPISNHLYFYWYRQILGQKVEFLVSFYNNEISEKSEIFDDQFSVERPDGSNFTLKIRSTKLEDSAMYFCAIQGWTSGIVGETQYFGPGTRLLVL.

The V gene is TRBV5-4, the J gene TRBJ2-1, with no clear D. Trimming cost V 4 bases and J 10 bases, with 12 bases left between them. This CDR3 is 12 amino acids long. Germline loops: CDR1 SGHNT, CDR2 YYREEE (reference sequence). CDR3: CASSLSQREQFF. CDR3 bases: TGTGCCAGCAGCCTTTCGCAGAGGGAGCAGTTCTTC.